This T cell receptor beta chain is from a study of blood T cells in healthy people across ages (dated by TCRdb to 2014 to 2015). For context, the study as a whole: In model experiments, template switching captured roughly one uniquely barcoded TCR beta cDNA molecule for every two T cells. The donors were split into four age groups: young (average 16 years), middle-aged (around 40), aged (approximately 60) and long-lived (approximately 80). To avoid experimental bias, donors of different ages were randomly spread across the sequencing lanes. The study analyzed two additional independent replicas of 1 million unique cDNA reads from the same blood draw for two donors, one aged 18 to 30 and one aged 80 or older. Using deep sequencing normalized with unique cDNA molecular identifiers, the study measured how TCR beta repertoire diversity changes with age.

This clonotype was seen a handful of times. Its recognized antigen is unknown. It has no much larger one-base neighbor in the sample; base qualities were not kept. From the cysteine through the phenylalanine, the CDR3 covers 16 amino acids. Of the read, only the CDR3 DNA is kept; its 48 bases are in frame from base 1. Cut back by 1 base and 0 bases, the V and J ends lie 12 bases apart. As encoded in the germline V gene, CDR1 is SGHVS while CDR2 is FQNEAQ. The 39 donors, aged about 6 to 95 years, were systemically healthy Caucasian individuals from Russia. Each donor gave ten milliliters of peripheral blood, collected into EDTA-treated Vacutainer tubes. Ficoll-Paque density-gradient centrifugation was used to isolate PBMCs, with at least 6.5 million per sample. Trizol reagent was used to extract total RNA from PBMCs, with at least 6 micrograms per sample. The percentages of naive CD45RAhigh/CD27high T cells were determined by flow cytometry on a PBMC aliquot from every donor.

Library construction relied on 5' RACE. Sequencing used an Illumina HiSeq 2500. A second PCR of about 6 to 11 cycles was performed with a sample-barcoded 5' primer and a J-beta primer mix. A template-switch 5' adaptor carrying 12 random nucleotides introduced a unique molecular identifier onto each TCR beta cDNA molecule. Each sample yielded at least 3 million CDR3-containing paired-end reads. The Mint cDNA synthesis kit, primed by a TRBC-specific oligonucleotide, was used to synthesize first-strand cDNA from all RNA. Following uracil-DNA glycosylase treatment, all cDNA underwent a first 18-cycle PCR with the universal primers M1SS and BC2_uni_R. The original pipeline was this. For normalization, 1 million high-quality reads were randomly selected from each sample, with every read carrying a distinct molecular identifier. Instead of being binned into consensus sequences, reads that shared molecular identifiers were thrown out. MiTCR, set to a Q25 quality threshold and the strictest error-elimination algorithm, was used for CDR3 identification, clonotype clustering and error correction. Lower-bound total TCR beta diversity was estimated with a nonparametric unseen species model using Euler transformation. Through fastp at Q25 and MiXCR, TCRdb rebuilt clones from the public reads, retaining in-frame beta chains. Records with the same CDR3 protein are collapsed into one entry carrying the most frequent genes and DNA. The V and J calls shown here were made by TCRdb, not taken from the authors' results. This sample gives hundreds of thousands of distinct CDR3 sequences in total; approximately 21% of them show up just once. Roughly 3.6% of the sample is taken by the ten largest.

The paper's findings and limits, for the study overall: Because profiling used bulk unsorted PBMCs, naive and antigen-experienced compartments could not be compared conclusively. Compared with the aged group, the long-lived group had more naive CD4+ T cells, fewer expanded clones and increased TCR diversity, a pattern suggesting age selection. Estimates of total diversity based on one million sequenced T cells were considered lower bounds and underestimates. Donor CMV infection status was unknown, potentially confounding age-related changes in expanded clonotypes. As age increased, observed TCR beta diversity per million T cells dropped in a roughly linear way, and a significant reduction was already evident by age 40. There was a strong correlation between observed TCR beta diversity and the percentage of naive T cells measured by flow cytometry.

The TCR originated in a man aged 65-85 years in good health. Sample: blood. The chain links TRBV7-8 with TRBJ1-1; the best D guess is TRBD1, with 5 bases matching. The CDR3 here reads CASSLGSPRVNTEAFF. The sequenced DNA is TGTGCCAGCAGCTTAGGGTCCCCCAGGGTGAACACTGAAGCTTTCTTT. With the portions outside the CDR3 filled from the reference TRBV7-8 and TRBJ1-1 genes, the complete variable region becomes GAGVSQSPRYKVAKRGQDVALRCDPISGHVSLFWYQQALGQGPEFLTYFQNEAQLDKSGLPSDRFFAERPEGSVSTLKIQRTQQEDSAVYLCASSLGSPRVNTEAFFGQGTRLTVV.